This T cell receptor beta chain was identified during a study of T cell repertoires in cytomegalovirus infection. In the study overall: CMV epitopes that were recently identified and HLA-C-restricted were used alongside well-studied HLA-B-restricted ones. Public TCR beta signature analysis indicated the presence of both CMV infection and matching HLA type.

The CDR3 length is 12 residues. V was pared by 2 bases and J by 9 bases, with 10 bases between. A note on this clonotype: What it recognizes is unknown.

Study-level findings and limits: Frequencies of public TCR beta families were cumulated, and this identified carriers of CMV plus the relevant HLA. Across the ex vivo response, the dominant clonotypes were HLA-C-restricted CMV-specific TCR beta clonotypes.

TCRdb passed the reads through MiXCR, listing each CDR3 protein once. In the table there are about 270,000 distinct CDR3 sequences, approximately 22% of which are singletons. This clonotype originated in a human donor in good health (CMV status not recorded). Some clones in this sample may be carry-over from other donors' samples. Sequences were derived from cultured PBMCs, sampled from culture after CMV antigen stimulation. J is TRBJ1-2 and V is TRBV12-3 or TRBV12-4, with TRBD1 as a possible D gene (5 bases). CDR3 nucleotides: TGTGCCAGCAGTTTACAGGGCGTGAGCTACACCTTC. Translation: CASSLQGVSYTF.